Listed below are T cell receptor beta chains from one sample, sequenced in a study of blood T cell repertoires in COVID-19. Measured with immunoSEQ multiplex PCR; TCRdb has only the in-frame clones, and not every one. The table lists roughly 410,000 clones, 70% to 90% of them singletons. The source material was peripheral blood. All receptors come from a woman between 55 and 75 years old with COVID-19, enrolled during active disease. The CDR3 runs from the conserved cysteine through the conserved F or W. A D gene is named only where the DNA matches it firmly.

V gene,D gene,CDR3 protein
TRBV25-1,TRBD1,CASRRGTGGITGELFF
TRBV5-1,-,CASSLEGGSNQPQHF
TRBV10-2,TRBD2,CASSESLTSGASTDTQYF
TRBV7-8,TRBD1,CASSLGTGTYEQYF
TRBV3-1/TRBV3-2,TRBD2,CASSQDSRTSGANEQFF
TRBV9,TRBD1,CASSRDRGSPLHF
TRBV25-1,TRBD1,CASCRDSSYEQYF
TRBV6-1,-,CASSEGWVSPRGYTF
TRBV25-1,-,CASSPTGRAGYTF
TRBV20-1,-,CSASLAGPYEQYF
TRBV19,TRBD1,CASSPGQGGYGYTF
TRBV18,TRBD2,CASSPTGRGDSYEQYF
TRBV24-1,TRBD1,CATSDRTGANYGYTF
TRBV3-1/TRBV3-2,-,CASSQGTSPLAGELFF
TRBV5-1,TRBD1,CASTTGTGQVGYTF
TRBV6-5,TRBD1,CASWAGGETQYF
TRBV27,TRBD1,CASSLIGTVGAPLHF
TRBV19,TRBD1,CASSIGQATYEQYF
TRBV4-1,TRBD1,CASSQDRGQTYYSNQPQHF
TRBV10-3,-,CAISDQGSNEQFF
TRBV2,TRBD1,CASSEALPGQTYGYTF
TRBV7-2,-,CASSHRDWRETQYF